The source of this T cell receptor beta chain is a study of control samples from healthy donors and cancer patients. Libraries were prepared by immunoSEQ multiplex PCR; TCRdb keeps only in-frame clonotypes and omits some of them. This table holds 80,000 to 100,000 clones, 80% to 95% found once. CDR1 MNHEY and CDR2 SVGAGI come from the germline V gene. There are 12 residues in the CDR3. Trimming shortened V by 7 bases and J by 5 bases, and 9 bases separated the two germline ends. The V gene is TRBV6-5, the J gene TRBJ2-1; D remains unclear. The TCR was taken from a human donor in good health. The donor label of this sample is uncertain. Sample: blood. The chain's CDR3 is CASTDPDNEQFF. CDR3 sequence (DNA): TGTGCCAGCACCGACCCGGACAATGAGCAGTTCTTC.